The rows below give T cell receptor beta chains drawn from one sample of a study of breast tumors, draining lymph nodes, adjacent tissues. TCRdb redid the calling of the multiplex PCR reads with MiXCR, one entry per CDR3 protein. Counted here are 270,000 or so distinct CDR3 sequences, 30% occurring once; the ten biggest clones make up about 1%. Sequences were obtained from axillary lymph node tissue. These receptors originate from a female donor with breast cancer. Some clones in this sample may be carry-over from other donors' samples. Both conserved end residues are part of each CDR3. Each record gives: CDR3 DNA, CDR3 protein, V gene, CDR3 length, J gene, D gene, clone size. D genes are given only for firm matches. The listing skips clone size in some rows; elsewhere it reads once, few, many or a size class.

cdr3_nt: TGTGCCAGCAGGAGGGGGACAGCCGGGACGAATCAGCCCCAGCATTTT
cdr3_aa: CASRRGTAGTNQPQHF
v_call: TRBV2
cdr3_length: 16
j_call: TRBJ1-5
d_call: TRBD1
clone_size: .

cdr3_nt: TGCGCCAGCAGTGTGGGGGGAGACAGGGCACACTTC
cdr3_aa: CASSVGGDRAHF
v_call: TRBV10-2
cdr3_length: 12
j_call: TRBJ2-7
d_call: .
clone_size: many

cdr3_nt: TGTGCCAGTAGTACCTTCCCACAGGGCTACGAGCAGTACTTC
cdr3_aa: CASSTFPQGYEQYF
v_call: TRBV19
cdr3_length: 14
j_call: TRBJ2-7
d_call: .
clone_size: .

cdr3_nt: TGCAGTGGAGGGCGGGGGGAGGGCCCTTTTAATGAGCAGTTCTTC
cdr3_aa: CSGGRGEGPFNEQFF
v_call: TRBV20-1
cdr3_length: 15
j_call: TRBJ2-1
d_call: TRBD2
clone_size: .

cdr3_nt: TGCGCCCTCAAAAAGGGAGATACGCAGTATTTT
cdr3_aa: CALKKGDTQYF
v_call: TRBV20-1
cdr3_length: 11
j_call: TRBJ2-3
d_call: .
clone_size: many

cdr3_nt: TGCGCCAGCAGTTATCGTGAACAGGGTAATGAGCAGTTCTTC
cdr3_aa: CASSYREQGNEQFF
v_call: TRBV5-1
cdr3_length: 14
j_call: TRBJ2-1
d_call: .
clone_size: many

cdr3_nt: TGCGCCAGCAGCCACCTCCCGGCAGGGATCCTCTATGGCTACACCTTC
cdr3_aa: CASSHLPAGILYGYTF
v_call: TRBV4-1
cdr3_length: 16
j_call: TRBJ1-2
d_call: .
clone_size: .

cdr3_nt: TGTGCCATCAGTGAGTTAGGCAGGGCGAACACTGAAGCTTTCTTT
cdr3_aa: CAISELGRANTEAFF
v_call: TRBV10-3
cdr3_length: 15
j_call: TRBJ1-1
d_call: .
clone_size: .

cdr3_nt: TGTGCCACCAGTGACCACTACGAGCAGTACTTC
cdr3_aa: CATSDHYEQYF
v_call: TRBV24-1
cdr3_length: 11
j_call: TRBJ2-7
d_call: .
clone_size: many

cdr3_nt: TGTGCCACCAGCAGGGGGGCGCGTGAGGAGACCCAGTACTTC
cdr3_aa: CATSRGAREETQYF
v_call: TRBV15
cdr3_length: 14
j_call: TRBJ2-5
d_call: .
clone_size: many

cdr3_nt: TGTGCCAGCAGCCCAACTAGTTCAGAGACCCAGTACTTC
cdr3_aa: CASSPTSSETQYF
v_call: TRBV3-1
cdr3_length: 13
j_call: TRBJ2-5
d_call: .
clone_size: many

cdr3_nt: TGTGCCAGCAGCGGACTAGCGGGGGTAGAGACCCAGTCCTTC
cdr3_aa: CASSGLAGVETQSF
v_call: TRBV14
cdr3_length: 14
j_call: TRBJ2-5
d_call: TRBD2
clone_size: .

cdr3_nt: TGTGCCAGCAGTTACTCGGCCATCCCCTCCTACGAGCAGTACTTC
cdr3_aa: CASSYSAIPSYEQYF
v_call: TRBV6-5
cdr3_length: 15
j_call: TRBJ2-7
d_call: .
clone_size: .

cdr3_nt: TGTGCCAGCAGCCAGACACAGGGGGCCCAGACCCAGTACTTC
cdr3_aa: CASSQTQGAQTQYF
v_call: TRBV11-3
cdr3_length: 14
j_call: TRBJ2-5
d_call: TRBD1
clone_size: many

cdr3_nt: TGTGCCAGTAGTCGCCGGACTAGCGGGAGCGCAGATACGCAGTATTTT
cdr3_aa: CASSRRTSGSADTQYF
v_call: TRBV19
cdr3_length: 16
j_call: TRBJ2-3
d_call: TRBD2
clone_size: once

cdr3_nt: TGTGCCAGCAGCTCCCCGAGCTCTGGGGCCAACGTCCTGACTTTC
cdr3_aa: CASSSPSSGANVLTF
v_call: TRBV7-3
cdr3_length: 15
j_call: TRBJ2-6
d_call: .
clone_size: many

cdr3_nt: TGCAGCGCCCTAAAGGGAGCGGACAGGGACTATGGCTACACCTTC
cdr3_aa: CSALKGADRDYGYTF
v_call: TRBV29-1
cdr3_length: 15
j_call: TRBJ1-2
d_call: TRBD1
clone_size: many

cdr3_nt: TGTGCCAGCAGTCACTCGGCCGGGACAGGGCATGGCTACACCTTC
cdr3_aa: CASSHSAGTGHGYTF
v_call: TRBV6-5
cdr3_length: 15
j_call: TRBJ1-2
d_call: TRBD1
clone_size: .

cdr3_nt: TGTGCCAGCAGCAGCCAGCCCCAGGGTCTCGGGAATTCACCCCTCCACTTT
cdr3_aa: CASSSQPQGLGNSPLHF
v_call: TRBV7-2
cdr3_length: 17
j_call: TRBJ1-6
d_call: .
clone_size: .

cdr3_nt: TGTGCCAGCAGCTTAAGTATAGCTGGCACAGATACGCAGTATTTT
cdr3_aa: CASSLSIAGTDTQYF
v_call: TRBV7-3
cdr3_length: 15
j_call: TRBJ2-3
d_call: .
clone_size: many

cdr3_nt: TGTGCCAGTGTTGACGGACGCAATCAGCCCCAGCATTTT
cdr3_aa: CASVDGRNQPQHF
v_call: TRBV19
cdr3_length: 13
j_call: TRBJ1-5
d_call: .
clone_size: .

cdr3_nt: TGTGCCAGCACCTGGACAGGTCGAACCTACGAGCAGTACTTC
cdr3_aa: CASTWTGRTYEQYF
v_call: TRBV12-3/TRBV12-4
cdr3_length: 14
j_call: TRBJ2-7
d_call: TRBD1
clone_size: many

cdr3_nt: TGTGCCAGCAGCTTGGCTAGCGGGACGGGTAATGAGCAGTTCTTC
cdr3_aa: CASSLASGTGNEQFF
v_call: TRBV11-1
cdr3_length: 15
j_call: TRBJ2-1
d_call: TRBD2
clone_size: .

cdr3_nt: TGTGCCAGCAGTTACGGTACAGGGGGCACAACTGAAGCTTTCTTT
cdr3_aa: CASSYGTGGTTEAFF
v_call: TRBV6-5
cdr3_length: 15
j_call: TRBJ1-1
d_call: TRBD1
clone_size: .

cdr3_nt: TGTGCCAGCAGTGAACCGGGGATAGCCACTGAAGCTTTCTTT
cdr3_aa: CASSEPGIATEAFF
v_call: TRBV25-1
cdr3_length: 14
j_call: TRBJ1-1
d_call: .
clone_size: .

cdr3_nt: TGTGCCACCAGCACCTTGAGCACTAGCGACCCCTACGAGCAGTACTTC
cdr3_aa: CATSTLSTSDPYEQYF
v_call: TRBV15
cdr3_length: 16
j_call: TRBJ2-7
d_call: TRBD2
clone_size: many

cdr3_nt: TGTGCCAGCAGCTTAGCCCCGGGGGAGGAAGAGACCCAGTACTTC
cdr3_aa: CASSLAPGEEETQYF
v_call: TRBV7-2
cdr3_length: 15
j_call: TRBJ2-5
d_call: .
clone_size: .

cdr3_nt: TGTGCTAGTGGTGGGACCGGACTAGCGGGAGGGACGAATGAGCAGTTCTTC
cdr3_aa: CASGGTGLAGGTNEQFF
v_call: TRBV12-5
cdr3_length: 17
j_call: TRBJ2-1
d_call: TRBD2
clone_size: many

cdr3_nt: TGTGCTAGTGGTTTGGTACCGGGAACTAGCACAGATACGCAGTATTTT
cdr3_aa: CASGLVPGTSTDTQYF
v_call: TRBV12-5
cdr3_length: 16
j_call: TRBJ2-3
d_call: .
clone_size: few

cdr3_nt: TGTGCCAGCAGCTCAGGGGTGGAGGAAAAACTGTTTTTT
cdr3_aa: CASSSGVEEKLFF
v_call: TRBV11-3
cdr3_length: 13
j_call: TRBJ1-4
d_call: .
clone_size: many

cdr3_nt: TGTGCCAGCAGCCAAGCCCTTGGCACTGAAGCTTTCTTT
cdr3_aa: CASSQALGTEAFF
v_call: TRBV14
cdr3_length: 13
j_call: TRBJ1-1
d_call: .
clone_size: few

cdr3_nt: TGTGCCAGCAGCCCGGACAGGCACGCTGAAGCTTTCTTT
cdr3_aa: CASSPDRHAEAFF
v_call: TRBV7-2
cdr3_length: 13
j_call: TRBJ1-1
d_call: TRBD1
clone_size: .

cdr3_nt: TGTGCCAGCATCCGGACTAGGAAGGATGAGCAGTTCTTC
cdr3_aa: CASIRTRKDEQFF
v_call: TRBV7-2
cdr3_length: 13
j_call: TRBJ2-1
d_call: TRBD2
clone_size: .

cdr3_nt: TGTGCCAGCAGACCAGACAGTCTAGTAGCTCGGCCCCAGCATTTT
cdr3_aa: CASRPDSLVARPQHF
v_call: TRBV6-5
cdr3_length: 15
j_call: TRBJ1-5
d_call: .
clone_size: many